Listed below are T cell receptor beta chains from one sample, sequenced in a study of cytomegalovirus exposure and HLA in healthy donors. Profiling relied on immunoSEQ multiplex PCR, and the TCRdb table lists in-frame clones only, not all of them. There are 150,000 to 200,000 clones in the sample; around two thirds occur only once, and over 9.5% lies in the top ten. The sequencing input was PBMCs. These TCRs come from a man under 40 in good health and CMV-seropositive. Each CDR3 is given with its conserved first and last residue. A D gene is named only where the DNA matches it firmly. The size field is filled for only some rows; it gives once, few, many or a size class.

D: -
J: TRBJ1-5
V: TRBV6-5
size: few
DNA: TGTGCCAGCAGTTATTCGGACACTACTCCCCAGCATTTT
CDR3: CASSYSDTTPQHF

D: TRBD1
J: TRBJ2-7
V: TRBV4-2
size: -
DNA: TGTGCCAGCAGCCCCGGGACAGGGGGCTCCTACGAGCAGTACTTC
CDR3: CASSPGTGGSYEQYF

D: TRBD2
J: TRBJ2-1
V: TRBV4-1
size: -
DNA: TGCGCCAGCAGCCAAGCGACTAGCGGCTCGGAGCAGTTCTTC
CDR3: CASSQATSGSEQFF

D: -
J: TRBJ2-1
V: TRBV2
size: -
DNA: TGTGCCAGCAGTGAAACTGAGGAGTTCTTC
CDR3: CASSETEEFF

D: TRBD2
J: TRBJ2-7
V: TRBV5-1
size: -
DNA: TGCGCCAGCAGCTTAGAGGAAGCGGGACCTTCCTACGAGCAGTACTTC
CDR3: CASSLEEAGPSYEQYF

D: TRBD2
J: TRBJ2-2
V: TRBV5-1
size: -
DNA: TGCGCCAGCAGATTTACTAGCGGGCCGAACACCGGGGAGCTGTTTTTT
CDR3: CASRFTSGPNTGELFF

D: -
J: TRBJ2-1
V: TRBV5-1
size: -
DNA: TGCGCCAGCAGCTTCGGGGGAGCCTACAATGAGCAGTTCTTC
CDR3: CASSFGGAYNEQFF

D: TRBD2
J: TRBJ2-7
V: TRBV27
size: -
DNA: TGTGCCAGCGCACTGCTGGGACTAGCGGGAAATTACGAGCAGTACTTC
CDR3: CASALLGLAGNYEQYF

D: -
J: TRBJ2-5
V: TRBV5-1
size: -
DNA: TGCGCCAGCAGCCTATCAGGGGCCCAAGAGACCCAGTACTTC
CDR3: CASSLSGAQETQYF

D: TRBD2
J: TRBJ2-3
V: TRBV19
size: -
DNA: TGTGCCAGTAGTATCCGGACTAGCGGGAGGGGCGATACGCAGTATTTT
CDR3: CASSIRTSGRGDTQYF

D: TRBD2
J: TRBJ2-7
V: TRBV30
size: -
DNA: TGTGCCTGGAGTGTTGCGGGAGATCGGGAGCAGTACTTC
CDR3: CAWSVAGDREQYF

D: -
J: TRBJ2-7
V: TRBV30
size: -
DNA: TGTGCCTGGAGTGACCGCGGCGAGCAGTACTTC
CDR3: CAWSDRGEQYF

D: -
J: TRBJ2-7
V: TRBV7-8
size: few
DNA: TGTGCCAGCAGCCCCGGGGGTACCGGGAAAGGGGAGCAGTACTTC
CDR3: CASSPGGTGKGEQYF

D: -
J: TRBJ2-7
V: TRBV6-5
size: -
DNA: TGTGCCAGCAGTTCCAGCGGTTCCTTCTACGGGTACTTC
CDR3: CASSSSGSFYGYF

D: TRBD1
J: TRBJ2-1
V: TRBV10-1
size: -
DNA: TGCGCCAGCAGTGAGGCGCAGACAGGGCATTACAATGAGCAGTTCTTC
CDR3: CASSEAQTGHYNEQFF

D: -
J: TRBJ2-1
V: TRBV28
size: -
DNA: TGTGCCAGCAGTTCCCTCGTTGGGGCAGGGTCCTACAATGAGCAGTTCTTC
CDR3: CASSSLVGAGSYNEQFF

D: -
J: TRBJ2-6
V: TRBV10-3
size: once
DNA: TGTGCCACCCATCGGGAGATCAGTACCTCTGGGGCCAACGTCCTGACTTTC
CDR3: CATHREISTSGANVLTF

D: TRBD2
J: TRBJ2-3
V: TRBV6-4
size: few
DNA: TGTGCCAGCAGTGACTCCGGGACTAGCGGGACAGATACGCAGTATTTT
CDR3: CASSDSGTSGTDTQYF